This is a list of T cell receptor beta chains from one sample in a study of brain metastases from non-small cell lung cancer. This table comes from immunoSEQ multiplex PCR, and its TCRdb copy is limited to in-frame clones, with some not included. The table lists around 2,000 clones, approximately 81% of them singletons. The sample taken for sequencing was tumor-adjacent normal tissue. Receptors originate from a donor at least 40 years old with non-small cell lung cancer. Each CDR3 is given with its conserved first and last residue. Each record gives: clone size, J gene, V gene, D gene, CDR3 protein, CDR3 DNA. D genes are given only for firm matches. Size is stated for part of the rows, as once, few or many counts, or as a class when the clone is expanded.

- TRBJ2-3 TRBV7-2 TRBD2 CASSPGSGLGHEDTQYF TGTGCCAGCAGCCCCGGAAGCGGACTAGGCCACGAGGATACGCAGTATTTT
- TRBJ1-5 TRBV27 TRBD1 CASRDRGYNQPQHF TGTGCCAGCAGAGACAGGGGCTACAATCAGCCCCAGCATTTT
- TRBJ1-1 TRBV30 - CAWSPGPSEAFF TGTGCCTGGTCGCCGGGACCCTCTGAAGCTTTCTTT
- TRBJ1-2 TRBV28 - CASRQPQPYGYTF TGTGCCAGCAGACAGCCCCAGCCCTATGGCTACACCTTC
- TRBJ1-5 TRBV4-3 TRBD1 CASSQTTGVSNQPQHF TGCGCCAGCAGCCAAACAACAGGGGTAAGCAATCAGCCCCAGCATTTT
- TRBJ1-2 TRBV12-5 TRBD1 CASGFGGGSNYGYTF TGTGCTAGTGGTTTCGGAGGGGGCTCTAACTATGGCTACACCTTC
- TRBJ1-1 TRBV29-1 TRBD1 CSVNRGAAEAFF TGCAGCGTGAACAGGGGGGCCGCTGAAGCTTTCTTT
- TRBJ1-1 TRBV28 - CASRQPRLNTEAFF TGTGCCAGCAGGCAGCCTAGGTTGAACACTGAAGCTTTCTTT
- TRBJ2-1 TRBV5-5 - CASSLGLLALRDEQFF TGTGCCAGCAGCTTAGGGTTACTGGCCCTACGCGATGAGCAGTTCTTC
- TRBJ2-1 TRBV7-8 TRBD2 CASSPSTGGYNEQFF TGTGCCAGCAGCCCCTCAACGGGGGGGTACAATGAGCAGTTCTTC
- TRBJ2-7 TRBV5-5 - CASSLVEGGEQYF TGTGCCAGCAGCTTGGTCGAGGGAGGCGAGCAGTACTTC
once TRBJ2-1 TRBV6-6 - CASSYDREEFF TGTGCCAGCAGTTACGATCGAGAGGAGTTCTTC
- TRBJ2-1 TRBV27 TRBD1 CASSSPWTGVANEQFF TGTGCCAGCAGTAGTCCCTGGACAGGGGTCGCAAATGAGCAGTTCTTC
- TRBJ1-4 TRBV28 - CASSTGLGGEKLFF TGTGCCAGCAGTACCGGGTTAGGAGGGGAAAAACTGTTTTTT
- TRBJ1-1 TRBV10-3 - CAISDPSDRNTEAFF TGTGCCATCAGTGACCCCTCAGACAGGAACACTGAAGCTTTCTTT
once TRBJ1-6 TRBV10-1 - CASSVGFNSPLHF TGCGCCAGCAGTGTCGGGTTTAATTCACCCCTCCACTTT
- TRBJ1-2 TRBV9 - CASSVAAQAYGYTF TGTGCCAGCAGCGTAGCTGCCCAGGCGTATGGCTACACCTTC
- TRBJ1-5 TRBV19 - CASSSQLGNSNQPQHF TGTGCCAGTAGTTCGCAGCTAGGGAATAGCAATCAGCCCCAGCATTTT